These 30 T cell receptor beta chains share one sample of origin, sequenced in a study of cytomegalovirus exposure and HLA in healthy donors. Libraries were prepared by immunoSEQ multiplex PCR; TCRdb keeps only in-frame clonotypes and omits some of them. Here the sample spans more than 85,000 clones, roughly 87% being singletons. Specimen: PBMCs. Source of these receptors: a woman between 18 and 29 years old in good health and CMV-seronegative.

The chain has TRBV4-3 and TRBJ1-2; a weak D match, TRBD1 (5 bases). Germline assignment: CDR1 LGHNA and CDR2 YSLEER. The CDR3 length is 13 residues. Trimming shortened V by 4 bases and J by 2 bases, and 8 bases separated the two germline ends. CDR3 region: CASSLRQNYGYTF. The CDR3 region has the DNA TGCGCCAGCAGCCTTAGACAGAACTATGGCTACACCTTC.

DNA for the CDR3: TGTGCCAGCAGCCCAAGACTAGCGGGGACAGATACGCAGTATTTT. Translating gives CASSPRLAGTDTQYF. This sequence joins TRBV7-3 and TRBJ2-3; 11 bases match TRBD2. V gave up 5 bases and J gave up 3 bases; unmatched junction bases: 4. Germline V gene sequence: CDR1 SGHTA, CDR2 FQGTGA. CDR3 length equals 15 residues. The variable domain in full, completed from reference TRBV7-3 and TRBJ2-3, reads GAGVSQTPSNKVTEKGKYVELRCDPISGHTALYWYRQSLGQGPEFLIYFQGTGAADDSGLPNDRFFAVRPEGSVSTLKIQRTERGDSAVYLCASSPRLAGTDTQYFGPGTRLTVL.

The V gene is TRBV28, the J gene TRBJ1-1; tentatively, D is TRBD1 (6 bases). The germline V gene has CDR1 MDHEN and CDR2 SYDVKM. This CDR3 region has 13 residues. The V and J ends lost 6 bases and 0 bases respectively, with 8 bases between them. The CDR3, as DNA: TGTGCCAGCAGAGGGACAATGAACACTGAAGCTTTCTTT. Encoded protein: CASRGTMNTEAFF.

The chain couples TRBV19 to TRBJ1-5, with TRBD1 matching 7 bases. This CDR3 contains 16 residues. V trimming: 3 bases; J trimming: 2 bases; junction bases outside the gene matches: 7. Germline V CDR1 and CDR2: LNHDA, SQIVND (reference sequence). The CDR3 bases are TGTGCCAGTAGTATGGTCGGGCAGGGGGGCAATCAGCCCCAGCATTTT. As protein: CASSMVGQGGNQPQHF.

This clone was seen just once. The chain joins TRBV13 to TRBJ1-1, with 8 positions matching TRBD1. Germline CDR1 reads PRHDT; CDR2 reads FYEKMQ (reference sequence). The CDR3 sequence is 14 residues long. V lost 4 bases and J lost 6; bases outside the gene matches: 7. The CDR3 nucleotides are TGTGCCAGCAGCTCCGACAGGGGTAAAGCTGAAGCTTTCTTT. Translation gives CASSSDRGKAEAFF.

V and J are TRBV6-5 and TRBJ2-5; the D is unclear. The V end was cut by 1 base, the J end by 3 bases, with 6 bases between. The CDR3 length is 13 residues. Germline CDR1 MNHEY, CDR2 SVGAGI. DNA for the CDR3: TGTGCCAGCAGTTACTTAGAGGAAGAGACCCAGTACTTC. Its protein is CASSYLEEETQYF.

The chain links TRBV7-2 to TRBJ2-3; TRBD2 matches 12 bases. The junction had 7 bases not matched to a gene; V was cut back by 2 bases and J by 7 bases. The CDR3 spans 16 residues. CDR1 and CDR2 (germline): SGHTA, FQGNSA. CDR3 protein: CASSLRTSGVTNTQYF. Here the CDR3 DNA reads TGTGCCAGCAGCTTACGGACTAGCGGGGTCACGAATACGCAGTATTTT. The variable domain in full, completed from reference TRBV7-2 and TRBJ2-3, reads GAGVSQSPSNKVTEKGKDVELRCDPISGHTALYWYRQSLGQGLEFLIYFQGNSAPDKSGLPSDRFSAERTGGSVSTLTIQRTQQEDSAVYLCASSLRTSGVTNTQYFGPGTRLTVL.

The genes are TRBV5-6 and TRBJ1-3, with D uncertain. The V and J ends lost 2 bases and 0 bases respectively, with 9 bases between them. From germline, CDR1 is SGHDT and CDR2 YYEEEE. The CDR3 sequence is 15 residues long. The chain's CDR3 is CASSFPPVSGNTIYF. The CDR3 coding sequence is TGTGCCAGCAGCTTCCCCCCCGTCTCTGGAAACACCATATATTTT.

This clone was observed a single time. This chain uses TRBV28 with TRBJ1-2, with D possibly being TRBD1 (6 bases). The CDR3 runs to 19 residues. The ends were cut back, 4 bases at V and 1 base at J, with 25 bases in the middle. Looked up from germline, CDR1 is MDHEN and CDR2 is SYDVKM. The CDR3 DNA sequence: TGTGCCAGCAGTTCCCGAGCAAATATACAGGGTGGAGTTAACTATGGCTACACCTTC. Translating gives CASSSRANIQGGVNYGYTF.

J is TRBJ2-7 and V is TRBV5-1; D is perhaps TRBD2 (5 bases). The CDR3 is made up of 14 amino acids. V lost 0 bases to trimming and J lost 5 bases, with 12 bases between them. From germline, CDR1 is SGHRS and CDR2 YFSETQ. CDR3 sequence (DNA): TGCGCCAGCAGCTTGGCCCGCCCGGGAAACGAGCAGTACTTC. It yields the protein CASSLARPGNEQYF. The whole variable domain, filled in from reference TRBV5-1 and TRBJ2-7, reads KAGVTQTPRYLIKTRGQQVTLSCSPISGHRSVSWYQQTPGQGLQFLFEYFSETQRNKGNFPGRFSGRQFSNSRSEMNVSTLELGDSALYLCASSLARPGNEQYFGPGTRLTVT.

The gene calls are TRBV28 and TRBJ2-2; 7 nucleotides agree with TRBD2. CDR1 and CDR2 from the germline V gene are MDHEN and SYDVKM. Losses at the gene ends were 4 bases for V and 0 bases for J; bases not matched to a gene: 5. This CDR3 has 16 amino acids. The CDR3 DNA reads as TGTGCCAGCAGTTCCCATGGACTAGCGAACACCGGGGAGCTGTTTTTT. Amino acid sequence: CASSSHGLANTGELFF.

This clone was observed a handful of times. The chain employs TRBV5-1 and TRBJ1-6; 9 bases align to TRBD1. The CDR3 covers 14 residues. V gave up 3 bases and J gave up 5 bases; unmatched junction bases: 0. The germline V gene encodes CDR1 SGHRS and CDR2 YFSETQ. The CDR3 sequence is CASSWDRDNSPLHF. CDR3 bases: TGCGCCAGCAGCTGGGACAGGGATAATTCACCCCTCCACTTT.

The rearrangement joins TRBV2 to TRBJ2-7; perhaps TRBD2 as D (5 bases). V gave up 6 bases and J gave up 0 bases, with 12 bases separating them. The CDR3 consists of 14 residues. CDR1 is SNHLY and CDR2 is FYNNEI in the germline V gene. CDR3 nucleotide sequence: TGTGCCAGCAGGGGAGCCTTAATCTCCTACGAGCAGTACTTC. This encodes CASRGALISYEQYF.

The chain uses TRBV30 and TRBJ1-2, with D possibly being TRBD1 (6 bases). The CDR3 spans 12 residues. V was pared by 0 bases and J by 8 bases, with 10 bases between. Germline-derived CDR1 and CDR2 are GTSNPN and SVGIG (reference sequence). CDR3 nucleotide sequence: TGTGCCTGGAGTGTCAACAGGGCCGGCTACACCTTC. Translation gives CAWSVNRAGYTF.

V usage is TRBV28 and J usage is TRBJ2-1; 14 positions match TRBD2. The CDR3 totals 16 residues. V trimming: 5 bases; J trimming: 7 bases; junction bases outside the gene matches: 7. Germline values: CDR1 MDHEN, CDR2 SYDVKM. As DNA, the CDR3 is TGTGCCAGCAGTCTCGGGACTAGCGGGAGTTGGAATGAGCAGTTCTTC. This codes for CASSLGTSGSWNEQFF.

The chain is built from TRBV27 and TRBJ1-1, with D possibly being TRBD1 (5 bases). This CDR3 region has 15 residues. The V gene lost 4 bases and the J gene lost 2 bases, with 14 bases spanning the gap. Looked up from germline, CDR1 is MNHEY and CDR2 is SMNVEV (reference sequence). CDR3 DNA sequence: TGTGCCAGCAGTTCTCCATCCCAGGGAAACACTGAAGCTTTCTTT. This sequence encodes CASSSPSQGNTEAFF.

This chain uses TRBV13 with TRBJ2-7; 12 bases are shared with TRBD2. Germline assignment: CDR1 PRHDT and CDR2 FYEKMQ (reference sequence). V lost 4 bases and J lost 6; bases outside the gene matches: 4. CDR3 length: 14 amino acids. The DNA of the CDR3 is TGTGCCAGCAGCTCGACTAGCGGGAGTTTCGAGCAGTACTTC. Protein: CASSSTSGSFEQYF.

Remarks on this clone: Relative to the germline gene, one junction end is altered; a read error may explain this. The chain has TRBV5-6 and TRBJ2-7; 7 bases map to TRBD1. This CDR3 region has 13 residues. Germline values: CDR1 SGHDT, CDR2 YYEEEE. Here the CDR3 reads CASSLTGVYKQYF. CDR3 bases: TGTGCCAGCAGCCTAACAGGGGTCTACAAGCAGTACTTC.

This chain joins TRBV4-1 and TRBJ1-5; D call uncertain. The CDR3 runs 16 residues. Germline CDR1 and CDR2: MGHRA and YSYEKL. V was clipped by 2 bases and J by 3 bases, with 14 bases between them. The CDR3 protein is CASSQSPVQYNQPQHF. The CDR3 bases are TGCGCCAGCAGCCAATCCCCCGTGCAGTACAATCAGCCCCAGCATTTT.

V and J are TRBV29-1 and TRBJ1-1; no firm D call. V lost 7 bases to trimming and J lost 4 bases, with 16 bases between them. The CDR3 loop spans 13 amino acids. From germline, CDR1 is SQVTM and CDR2 ANQGSEA. The CDR3 nucleotides read TGCAGCGCCCGCTTGGGTGGCGGCACTGAAGCTTTCTTT. Translating gives CSARLGGGTEAFF.

The chain joins TRBV28 to TRBJ2-2, with D possibly being TRBD2 (6 bases). V gave up 6 bases and J gave up 8 bases, with 13 bases separating them. This CDR3 spans 13 amino acids. Germline V gene data show CDR1 as MDHEN and CDR2 as SYDVKM. For the CDR3, the DNA is TGTGCCAGCAGCTACAACAGCGGGGGGGAGCTGTTTTTT. Its protein is CASSYNSGGELFF.

The chain recombines TRBV4-1 with TRBJ2-3; 10 bases fit TRBD2. Germline lookup yields CDR1 MGHRA and CDR2 YSYEKL. CDR3 size: 15 residues. Trimming removed 2 bases from V and 6 bases from J; junction bases left unmatched: 5. The CDR3 region is CASSQNSGGIDTQYF. The CDR3 nucleotides read TGCGCCAGCAGCCAAAATAGCGGGGGGATTGATACGCAGTATTTT.

V gene TRBV5-1 combines with J gene TRBJ2-3; 10 bases map to TRBD1. The CDR3 runs to 16 residues. From germline, CDR1 is SGHRS and CDR2 YFSETQ. The V segment lost 2 bases and the J segment 5 bases; nucleotides outside the gene matches: 8. The CDR3 here is CASSFSRQGAEDTQYF. The CDR3 region has the DNA TGCGCCAGCAGCTTTTCGCGACAGGGGGCGGAAGATACGCAGTATTTT.

The chain recombines TRBV5-4 with TRBJ2-7; 9 bases align to TRBD1. This CDR3 is 15 amino acids long. V gave up 5 bases and J gave up 6 bases; unmatched junction bases: 12. Germline CDR1 and CDR2: SGHNT and YYREEE (reference sequence). The CDR3 region has the DNA TGTGCCAGCAGTGAAGATTACAGGGGGCGTAGCGAGCAGTACTTC. It yields the protein CASSEDYRGRSEQYF.

The rearrangement links TRBV6-1 to TRBJ1-1; 7 bases agree with TRBD1. V gave up 1 base and J gave up 5 bases; unmatched junction bases: 10. This CDR3 contains 16 residues. Germline CDR1 is MNHNS and CDR2 is SASEGT. CDR3: CASSEVAGGVRTEAFF. DNA of the CDR3: TGTGCCAGCAGTGAAGTGGCAGGGGGTGTGAGGACTGAAGCTTTCTTT.

V is TRBV5-8 and J is TRBJ2-7, with a tentative D call TRBD2 (5 bases). Per germline, CDR1 SGHTS and CDR2 YDEGEE. The germline V and J ends were trimmed by 1 base and 3 bases, with 8 bases remaining between them. The CDR3 is 13 residues long. This chain's CDR3 is CASSLLGSYEQYF. CDR3 nucleotide sequence: TGTGCCAGCAGCTTGTTGGGGAGCTACGAGCAGTACTTC.

This sequence joins TRBV4-1 and TRBJ2-5, with 10 bases that match TRBD1. Germline CDR1 and CDR2: MGHRA and YSYEKL. CDR3 length equals 14 residues. Unmatched junction bases numbered 1, after V lost 2 bases and J lost 4 bases. The CDR3 spells CASSQRTGGETQYF. In DNA form, the CDR3 reads TGCGCCAGCAGCCAAAGGACAGGGGGAGAGACCCAGTACTTC.

This clone was detected only a few times. The chain uses TRBV30 and TRBJ1-2, with a tentative D call TRBD1 (5 bases). Germline V gene data show CDR1 as GTSNPN and CDR2 as SVGIG (reference sequence). The CDR3 extends over 13 amino acids. Trimming shortened V by 2 bases and J by 6 bases, and 13 bases separated the two germline ends. The CDR3 region is CAWSRFRGDGYTF. The CDR3 DNA reads TGTGCCTGGAGTAGATTCCGGGGGGATGGCTACACCTTC.

This clone was counted only a few times. V gene TRBV27 combines with J gene TRBJ1-2; 7 bases agree with TRBD1. Germline V lookup: CDR1 MNHEY, CDR2 SMNVEV (reference sequence). V lost 4 bases to trimming and J lost 5 bases; unmatched junction nucleotides: 4. This CDR3 spans 13 amino acids. The CDR3 region is CASSSRDSYGYTF. The CDR3 DNA reads TGTGCCAGCAGTTCTCGGGACAGTTATGGCTACACCTTC.

The table lists this clone with a count of one. The genes are TRBV5-4 and TRBJ2-3, with 10 bases that match TRBD1. CDR3 length: 14 amino acids. Germline CDR1 and CDR2: SGHNT and YYREEE (reference sequence). Trimming took 3 bases from V and 3 from J; bases not matched to a gene: 1. The CDR3 DNA follows: TGTGCCAGCAGCTGGGACAGGGGAACAGATACGCAGTATTTT. Translation: CASSWDRGTDTQYF.